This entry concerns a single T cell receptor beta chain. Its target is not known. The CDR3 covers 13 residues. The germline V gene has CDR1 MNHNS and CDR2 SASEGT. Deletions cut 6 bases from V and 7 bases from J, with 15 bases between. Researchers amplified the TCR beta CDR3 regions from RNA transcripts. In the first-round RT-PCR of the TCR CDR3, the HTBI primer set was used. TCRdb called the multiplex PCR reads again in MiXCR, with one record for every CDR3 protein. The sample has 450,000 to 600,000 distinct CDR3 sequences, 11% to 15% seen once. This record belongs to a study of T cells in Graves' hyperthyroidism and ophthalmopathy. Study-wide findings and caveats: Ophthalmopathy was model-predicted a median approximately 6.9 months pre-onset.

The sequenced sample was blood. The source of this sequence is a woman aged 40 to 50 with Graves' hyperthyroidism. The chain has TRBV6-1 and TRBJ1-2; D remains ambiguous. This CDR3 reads CASSFQTRGGYTF. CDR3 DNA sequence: TGTGCCAGCAGCTTTCAGACCCGTGGTGGCTACACCTTC.